Shown below are 15 T cell receptor beta chains from a single sample sequenced in a study of CD8+ T cells in alopecia areata. Once RNA had been extracted, it was reverse transcribed into cDNA to act as the sequencing template. Measured with immunoSEQ multiplex PCR; TCRdb has only the in-frame clones, and not every one. The table has about 210,000 clones, approximately 65% seen once. Treatment given: oral pan-JAK inhibitor, 5-10 mg twice daily. This specimen was CD4+ T cells sorted from blood, taken at approximately week 45, from a patient treated with tofacitinib. The receptors were sampled from a human donor with alopecia areata.

The chain is built from TRBV30 and TRBJ2-3, with TRBD1 matching 7 bases. The germline CDR1 and CDR2 sequences are GTSNPN and SVGIG (reference sequence). The CDR3 runs 13 residues. Trimming removed 6 bases from V and 3 bases from J; junction bases left unmatched: 6. For the CDR3, the DNA is TGTGCCTGCCGGGACAGCTATACAGATACGCAGTATTTT. Translated, it gives CACRDSYTDTQYF.

Only a few counts were recorded for this clone. The chain carries TRBV29-1 and TRBJ2-7, with 7 nucleotides matching TRBD1. CDR1 and CDR2 (germline): SQVTM, ANQGSEA. This CDR3 spans 11 amino acids. The ends lost 7 bases at V and 4 bases at J; junction bases unmatched: 4. The CDR3 bases are TGCAGCGCCAGACAGGGATACGAGCAGTACTTC. This sequence encodes CSARQGYEQYF.

V usage is TRBV25-1 and J usage is TRBJ1-6, with D possibly matching TRBD1 (5 bases). The CDR3 sequence is 14 residues long. Germline V lookup: CDR1 MGHDK, CDR2 SYGVNS. V was shortened by 6 bases and J by 5 bases, with 11 bases between the two germline ends. The CDR3 sequence: CASRGDGNNSPLHF. The DNA of the CDR3 is TGTGCCAGCAGGGGGGACGGCAATAATTCACCCCTCCACTTT.

This clone was counted a few times. This chain joins TRBV10-3 and TRBJ2-1, with 11 bases that match TRBD2. Germline V gene data show CDR1 as ENHRY and CDR2 as SYGVKD. The CDR3 is 16 amino acids. The trim removed 3 bases at V and 4 bases at J, leaving 5 bases unmatched. CDR3 DNA: TGTGCCATCAGTGAACTAGCGGGGGTGCGATACAATGAGCAGTTCTTC. Its protein product is CAISELAGVRYNEQFF.

The chain has TRBV6-1 and TRBJ1-2, with a weak D call TRBD1 (5 bases). The CDR3 has 12 residues. Trimming stripped 6 bases from V and 5 bases from J, with 10 bases between. Germline CDR1 MNHNS, CDR2 SASEGT. The CDR3 loop is CASSYGGYGYTF. The DNA of the CDR3 is TGTGCCAGCAGCTATGGGGGGTATGGCTACACCTTC.

The rearrangement uses TRBV4-3 and TRBJ2-2; 15 bases agree with TRBD2. In germline, CDR1 is LGHNA, CDR2 YSLEER. The length of the CDR3 is 17 residues. V gave up 4 bases and J gave up 5 bases; unmatched junction bases: 5. CDR3 sequence (DNA): TGCGCCAGCAGCCCCGGGACTAGCGGGGGGAGGACCGGGGAGCTGTTTTTT. Residues: CASSPGTSGGRTGELFF.

This clone was recorded a few times. This rearrangement joins TRBV29-1 to TRBJ2-2, with a tentative D call TRBD1 (6 bases). The germline CDR1 and CDR2 sequences are SQVTM and ANQGSEA. The CDR3 runs to 12 residues. The V end lost 5 bases, the J end lost 6 bases, and 10 bases lay between the germline ends. CDR3 sequence reads: CSVIQGPGELFF. The DNA of the CDR3 is TGCAGCGTTATACAGGGCCCCGGGGAGCTGTTTTTT.

The chain recombines TRBV5-6 with TRBJ1-2; D is ambiguous. This CDR3 has 12 amino acids. CDR1 SGHDT and CDR2 YYEEEE come from the germline V gene. V lost 4 bases to trimming and J lost 7 bases, with 11 bases between them. The CDR3 is CASSRTRRGYTF. In DNA form, the CDR3 reads TGTGCCAGCAGCCGAACCCGGCGTGGCTACACCTTC.

This clone appeared a few times. V gene TRBV28 combines with J gene TRBJ1-4; possible D gene TRBD1, 6 bases. Germline values: CDR1 MDHEN, CDR2 SYDVKM. This CDR3 has 14 amino acids. V was clipped by 5 bases and J by 0 bases, with 7 bases between them. This CDR3 is CASSPGATNEKLFF. In DNA, the CDR3 is TGTGCCAGCAGTCCAGGGGCAACTAATGAAAAACTGTTTTTT.

This clone was counted only a few times. CDR3 loop: CASSITSYEQFF. CDR3 nucleotides: TGTGCCAGCAGTATTACTAGTTATGAGCAGTTCTTC. The chain carries TRBV2 and TRBJ2-1; TRBD2 is a possible D gene (5 bases). The V gene lost 5 bases and the J gene lost 8 bases, with 10 bases spanning the gap. Germline-derived CDR1 and CDR2 are SNHLY and FYNNEI. CDR3 size: 12 residues.

This clone was observed a few times. In DNA, the CDR3 is TGTGCCAGCAGCTTAATGGTGGGGAAATTCTCTGGGGCCAACGTCCTGACTTTC. This translates into CASSLMVGKFSGANVLTF. The rearrangement links TRBV7-2 to TRBJ2-6; no reliable D call. CDR1 is SGHTA and CDR2 is FQGNSA in the germline V gene. The germline V and J ends were trimmed by 2 bases and 0 bases, with 14 bases remaining between them. This CDR3 has 18 residues.

This clone was seen only a few times. The chain links TRBV7-8 to TRBJ2-1, with a tentative D call TRBD1 (5 bases). This CDR3 is built from 13 residues. Germline CDR1 and CDR2: SGHVS and FQNEAQ. Trimming took off 7 bases at V and 6 bases at J, with 13 bases between the two ends. Written as DNA, the CDR3 is TGTGCCAGCACATTGAGTAGGGGCAATGAGCAGTTCTTC. Translation gives CASTLSRGNEQFF.

The chain couples TRBV25-1 to TRBJ1-1, with D possibly TRBD1 on 5 matching bases. The CDR3 has 13 residues. Trimming pared 6 bases from V and 8 bases from J, leaving 16 bases between. Per germline, CDR1 MGHDK and CDR2 SYGVNS. DNA of the CDR3: TGTGCCAGCAGCCCAGCAGGGCGGTGGGAAGCTTTCTTT. It is translated as CASSPAGRWEAFF. Full variable domain (outside the CDR3, taken from reference TRBV25-1 and TRBJ1-1): EADIYQTPRYLVIGTGKKITLECSQTMGHDKMYWYQQDPGMELHLIHYSYGVNSTEKGDLSSESTVSRIRTEHFPLTLESARPSHTSQYLCASSPAGRWEAFFGQGTRLTVV.

V usage is TRBV25-1 and J usage is TRBJ1-2; D not certain. V was cut by 5 bases and J by 0 bases, with 13 bases left in between. The CDR3 has 15 amino acids. Germline CDR1 reads MGHDK; CDR2 reads SYGVNS. The CDR3 loop is CASSLGSTANYGYTF. The CDR3 DNA is TGTGCCAGCAGTCTTGGGAGTACAGCTAACTATGGCTACACCTTC.

The V and J genes are TRBV29-1 and TRBJ2-7; TRBD1 agrees at 7 bases. There are 13 residues in the CDR3. Germline CDR1 SQVTM, CDR2 ANQGSEA. Trimming at V came to 5 bases and at J to 1 base, leaving 5 bases not matched to a gene. CDR3 protein: CSVQRGQSYEQYF. As DNA, the CDR3 is TGCAGCGTTCAGAGGGGGCAGTCCTACGAGCAGTACTTC.